A single sample is the source of the 18 T cell receptor beta chains below, sequenced in a study of cytomegalovirus exposure and HLA in healthy donors. The PCR used 60 Vbeta and 13 Jbeta primers. TCRdb's copy holds only in-frame clones and misses some; the assay was immunoSEQ multiplex PCR. The sample carries about 110,000 clones, around 86% recorded once. What was sequenced was PBMCs. Receptors originate from a woman aged 25-40 years in good health and CMV-seronegative.

The chain uses TRBV27 and TRBJ1-2; a weak D match, TRBD1 (5 bases). Germline V gene data show CDR1 as MNHEY and CDR2 as SMNVEV (reference sequence). The CDR3 totals 14 residues. Between the trimmed V and J ends, which lost 6 bases and 8 bases, there was a span of 19 bases. CDR3 nucleotide sequence: TGTGCCAGCAGGGATCAGGGACTGACAGAGGGCTACACCTTC. Translated, it gives CASRDQGLTEGYTF.

This clone was recorded once. The rearrangement links TRBV19 to TRBJ1-1; no definite D call. CDR1 and CDR2 from the germline V gene are LNHDA and SQIVND (reference sequence). The CDR3 is made up of 15 amino acids. The V end was cut by 3 bases, the J end by 0 bases, with 11 bases between. The CDR3 DNA reads as TGTGCCAGTAGTATCCCAAGCCTCATGAACACTGAAGCTTTCTTT. Protein sequence: CASSIPSLMNTEAFF. The full variable domain, with the rest looked up from reference TRBV19 and TRBJ1-1, is DGGITQSPKYLFRKEGQNVTLSCEQNLNHDAMYWYRQDPGQGLRLIYYSQIVNDFQKGDIAEGYSVSREKKESFPLTVTSAQKNPTAFYLCASSIPSLMNTEAFFGQGTRLTVV.

This clone was detected only once. The chain links TRBV30 to TRBJ1-5; D is unresolved. V was shortened by 2 bases and J by 0 bases, with 11 bases between the two germline ends. In germline, CDR1 is GTSNPN, CDR2 SVGIG (reference sequence). The CDR3 length is 15 residues. CDR3 sequence (DNA): TGTGCCTGGAGTAAGGAGGGATATAGCAATCAGCCCCAGCATTTT. Translation: CAWSKEGYSNQPQHF.

The CDR3 region has the DNA TGTGCCAGCAACACGGGGATGTACAATGAGCAGTTCTTC. Protein: CASNTGMYNEQFF. The V and J genes are TRBV28 and TRBJ2-1; TRBD2 might be the D (5 bases). CDR1 MDHEN and CDR2 SYDVKM come from the germline V gene. Trimming cost V 7 bases and J 4 bases, with 11 bases left between them. CDR3 length: 13 amino acids. Full variable domain (missing parts from reference TRBV28 and TRBJ2-1): DVKVTQSSRYLVKRTGEKVFLECVQDMDHENMFWYRQDPGLGLRLIYFSYDVKMKEKGDIPEGYSVSREKKERFSLILESASTNQTSMYLCASNTGMYNEQFFGPGTRLTVL.

The CDR3 sequence: CSVDTSPLGQGMGYGYTF. CDR3 nucleotides: TGCAGCGTTGACACCTCACCCCTCGGACAGGGGATGGGCTATGGCTACACCTTC. The chain employs TRBV29-1 and TRBJ1-2; the match to TRBD1 covers 9 bases. This CDR3 comprises 18 residues. V shed 3 bases, J shed 4 bases, and the junction held 18 bases outside the gene matches. CDR1 and CDR2 (germline): SQVTM, ANQGSEA.

The chain joins TRBV7-9 to TRBJ2-3; unclear D gene. Trimming took off 6 bases at V and 2 bases at J, with 6 bases between the two ends. Germline values: CDR1 SEHNR, CDR2 FQNEAQ (reference sequence). This CDR3 has 12 residues. CDR3 in amino acids: CASRQYTDTQYF. DNA for the CDR3: TGTGCCAGCAGACAGTACACAGATACGCAGTATTTT.

This clone showed up just a few times. The chain joins TRBV23-1 to TRBJ1-1; D is undetermined. TRBV23-1 is an ORF, with its function uncertain. Deletions cut 11 bases from V and 7 bases from J, with 14 bases between. This CDR3 is 11 amino acids long. The CDR3 here is CARTRRHEAFF. CDR3 DNA sequence: TGCGCCCGAACACGTAGACATGAAGCTTTCTTT.

The chain uses TRBV6-5 and TRBJ1-6, with D possibly being TRBD1 (5 bases). The CDR3 loop spans 15 amino acids. In germline, CDR1 is MNHEY, CDR2 SVGAGI. The V end was cut by 7 bases, the J end by 2 bases, with 12 bases between. DNA for the CDR3: TGTGCCAGCACCCTCGGACAAACCTATAATTCACCCCTCCACTTT. This encodes CASTLGQTYNSPLHF.

This chain's CDR3 is CASGRSREGIYEQYF. CDR3 bases: TGCGCCAGCGGCCGCTCAAGGGAGGGGATCTACGAGCAGTACTTC. The chain recombines TRBV5-1 with TRBJ2-7, with TRBD2 matching over 7 bases. The CDR3 totals 15 residues. The germline V gene encodes CDR1 SGHRS and CDR2 YFSETQ. Losses at the gene ends were 7 bases for V and 3 bases for J; bases not matched to a gene: 13.

The genes are TRBV7-3 and TRBJ2-1, with 11 bases that match TRBD2. In germline, CDR1 is SGHTA, CDR2 FQGTGA. With 0 bases clipped from V and 8 bases from J, the junction kept 9 bases outside the gene matches. There are 17 residues in the CDR3. The CDR3 sequence is CASSLTDPSGRNHEQFF. In DNA form, the CDR3 reads TGTGCCAGCAGCTTAACGGATCCTAGCGGGAGGAATCATGAGCAGTTCTTC.

CDR3 in DNA: TGCGCCAGCAGCTTGGACAGGGTTATGAACACTGAAGCTTTCTTT. It yields the protein CASSLDRVMNTEAFF. The gene calls are TRBV5-1 and TRBJ1-1; D is perhaps TRBD1 (6 bases). V lost 0 bases, J lost 0 bases, and 9 bases lay in between. This CDR3 is built from 15 residues. CDR1 SGHRS and CDR2 YFSETQ come from the germline V gene.

V and J are TRBV5-1 and TRBJ2-3, with D possibly being TRBD1 (6 bases). The CDR3 has 14 amino acids. Trimming took 4 bases from V and 2 from J, leaving 11 bases between them. Germline V gene data show CDR1 as SGHRS and CDR2 as YFSETQ. Here the CDR3 DNA reads TGCGCCAGCAGCGGGGGCCCTGTCACAGATACGCAGTATTTT. Protein sequence: CASSGGPVTDTQYF. The full variable domain, rest sourced from reference TRBV5-1 and TRBJ2-3, is KAGVTQTPRYLIKTRGQQVTLSCSPISGHRSVSWYQQTPGQGLQFLFEYFSETQRNKGNFPGRFSGRQFSNSRSEMNVSTLELGDSALYLCASSGGPVTDTQYFGPGTRLTVL.

The chain has TRBV18 and TRBJ2-5; 7 bases align to TRBD1. The trim removed 4 bases at V and 2 bases at J, leaving 4 bases unmatched. The germline CDR1 and CDR2 sequences are KGHSH and LQKENI. The CDR3 spans 14 residues. CDR3 sequence (DNA): TGTGCCAGCTCACTCGGGACAGAACAAGAGACCCAGTACTTC. Translating gives CASSLGTEQETQYF. The full variable domain, rest sourced from reference TRBV18 and TRBJ2-5, is NAGVMQNPRHLVRRRGQEARLRCSPMKGHSHVYWYRQLPEEGLKFMVYLQKENIIDESGMPKERFSAEFPKEGPSILRIQQVVRGDSAAYFCASSLGTEQETQYFGPGTRLLVL.

This rearrangement joins TRBV5-1 to TRBJ2-7; 9 nucleotides match TRBD2. This CDR3 spans 18 amino acids. Germline V CDR1 and CDR2: SGHRS, YFSETQ. V dropped 4 bases and J dropped 0; count of bases not matched to a gene: 14. CDR3 bases: TGCGCCAGCAGCCTGGCACTCTTTAGCGGGGGCAGCTCCTACGAGCAGTACTTC. This encodes CASSLALFSGGSSYEQYF.

This chain links TRBV30 with TRBJ1-5, with 8 bases that match TRBD1. Germline values: CDR1 GTSNPN, CDR2 SVGIG (reference sequence). This CDR3 comprises 14 residues. V dropped 7 bases and J dropped 0; count of bases not matched to a gene: 5. This chain's CDR3 is CALNRGDSNQPQHF. Written as DNA, the CDR3 is TGTGCCTTAAACAGGGGGGATAGCAATCAGCCCCAGCATTTT.

This chain uses TRBV7-2 with TRBJ2-7; D perhaps matches TRBD2 (6 bases). From germline, CDR1 is SGHTA and CDR2 FQGNSA. There are 16 residues in the CDR3. The germline V and J ends were trimmed by 5 bases and 3 bases, with 20 bases remaining between them. The CDR3 DNA is TGTGCCAGCAGCCCGTCCGGAGGGAGCGGAGTCTACGAGCAGTACTTC. Its protein product is CASSPSGGSGVYEQYF.

This rearrangement joins TRBV4-1 to TRBJ2-7; 8 nucleotides agree with TRBD2. V lost 1 base and J lost 13; bases outside the gene matches: 9. The V gene's germline CDR1 is MGHRA and CDR2 YSYEKL. The length of the CDR3 is 13 residues. The CDR3 sequence: CASSQVLSGLAYF. CDR3 nucleotides: TGCGCCAGCAGCCAAGTATTATCAGGACTAGCCTACTTC.

This rearrangement joins TRBV5-4 to TRBJ2-7; TRBD2 might be the D (6 bases). V was trimmed by 4 bases and J by 1 base, leaving 15 bases between them. The germline V gene has CDR1 SGHNT and CDR2 YYREEE (reference sequence). CDR3 length: 15 amino acids. The CDR3 is CASSRPGTQSYEQYF. CDR3 DNA sequence: TGTGCCAGCAGCCGCCCGGGGACTCAGTCCTACGAGCAGTACTTC.